This T cell receptor (beta chain) was recovered during a study of cytomegalovirus exposure and HLA in healthy donors. To note about this clone: Its antigen remains unknown.

General study findings and limits: A later analysis found most CMV-associated TCR beta chains apparently HLA-restricted. Reportedly, fewer N-insertions than the approximately 700-donor mean appeared in an Asian-associated ancestry cluster in a later analysis. A later analysis linked a missense variant in DCLRE1C to the trimming of TCR beta V and J genes.

PCR was performed using 60 Vbeta and 13 Jbeta primers. Measured with immunoSEQ multiplex PCR; TCRdb has only the in-frame clones, and not every one. This sample's table reports 60,000 to 90,000 clones. The TCR was taken from a woman aged 35 to 49 in good health and CMV-seropositive. Sequencing input: PBMCs.

Written as DNA, the CDR3 is TGTGCCAGTAGAGTAGCGGGAGGGAGCACAGATACGCAGTATTTT. Translated, it gives CASRVAGGSTDTQYF. The rearrangement joins TRBV19 to TRBJ2-3; TRBD2 aligns across 11 bases. This CDR3 has 15 residues. In germline, CDR1 is LNHDA, CDR2 SQIVND (reference sequence). V shed 6 bases and J 0 bases; nucleotides not matched to a gene: 2.